The 16 T cell receptor beta chains reported below all come from one sample, sequenced in a study of T cell repertoires in cytomegalovirus infection. TCRdb itself ran the reads through MiXCR, one entry per CDR3 protein. The repertoire holds about 770,000 distinct CDR3 sequences, with about 29% as singletons. The antigens for these receptors are not known. The source material was cultured CD8+ T cells from PBMCs, sampled from culture after CMV antigen stimulation. These TCRs come from a human donor in good health (CMV status not recorded). Some clones in this sample may be carry-over from other donors' samples.

This clonotype has a handful of counts. This sequence joins TRBV7-2 and TRBJ2-7; maybe TRBD1 (5 bases). There are 13 residues in the CDR3. V lost 3 bases, J lost 3 bases, and 9 bases lay in between. Germline V gene sequence: CDR1 SGHTA, CDR2 FQGNSA. The DNA of the CDR3 is TGTGCCAGCAGCTTCGGCAGGGACTACGAGCAGTACGTC. This translates into CASSFGRDYEQYV.

V and J are TRBV7-9 and TRBJ1-1, with D possibly TRBD1 on 5 matching bases. The CDR3 sequence is 14 residues long. V was pared by 2 bases and J by 4 bases, with 11 bases between. Germline CDR1 and CDR2: SEHNR and FQNEAQ (reference sequence). The CDR3 DNA follows: TGTGCCAGCAGCTTACTAGACAGTTTCACTGAAGCTTTCTTT. It translates to CASSLLDSFTEAFF. The full variable domain, its missing parts supplied by reference TRBV7-9 and TRBJ1-1, is DTGVSQNPRHKITKRGQNVTFRCDPISEHNRLYWYRQTLGQGPEFLTYFQNEAQLEKSRLLSDRFSAERPKGSFSTLEIQRTEQGDSAMYLCASSLLDSFTEAFFGQGTRLTVV.

Concerning this clonotype: At one end, the junction sequence differs from germline, possibly due to a read error. The chain combines TRBV19 with TRBJ1-1; no clear D. Germline V gene lookup returns CDR1 LNHDA and CDR2 SQIVND (reference sequence). The CDR3 is 14 amino acids. CDR3 loop: CVSSIGATYTEAFF. The CDR3 DNA follows: TGTGTCAGTAGTATAGGTGCCACCTACACTGAAGCTTTCTTT.

This clonotype has just a few counts. The chain uses TRBV5-5 and TRBJ1-5; 7 bases fit TRBD1. Germline V gene data show CDR1 as SGHKS and CDR2 as YYEKEE (reference sequence). Germline trimming cut 1 base from V and 0 bases from J; bases unmatched to any gene: 7. The CDR3 covers 17 residues. CDR3 loop: CASSLSDRAYSNQPQHF. The CDR3 bases are TGTGCCAGCAGCTTGTCCGACAGGGCATATAGCAATCAGCCCCAGCATTTT.

This clonotype was counted between two and nine times. V and J are TRBV27 and TRBJ1-5; TRBD1 aligns across 7 bases. CDR3 length equals 15 residues. Germline CDR1 reads MNHEY; CDR2 reads SMNVEV (reference sequence). The V gene end was trimmed by 5 bases and the J gene end by 2 bases; junction bases not matched to a gene: 6. The CDR3: CASSARTGRNQPQHF. The CDR3 DNA is TGTGCCAGCAGTGCAAGGACAGGCCGCAATCAGCCCCAGCATTTT.

The chain couples TRBV7-6 to TRBJ1-1; 7 bases agree with TRBD1. Germline-derived CDR1 and CDR2 are SGHVS and FNYEAQ. V was clipped by 2 bases and J by 0 bases; unmatched bases: 9. The CDR3 runs to 17 residues. CDR3 sequence reads: CASSLTPRGNLNTEAFF. The CDR3 nucleotides read TGTGCCAGCAGCTTAACCCCCAGGGGGAACTTGAACACTGAAGCTTTCTTT.

The chain has TRBV7-6 and TRBJ1-4; 12 nucleotides line up with TRBD1. In germline, CDR1 is SGHVS, CDR2 FNYEAQ. This CDR3 region has 17 residues. V shed 3 bases and J 7 bases; nucleotides not matched to a gene: 9. Here the CDR3 DNA reads TGTGCCAGCAGCTTGGGGACAGGGGGCGAGTTTCGTGAAAAACTGTTTTTT. Residues: CASSLGTGGEFREKLFF.

The genes are TRBV10-3 and TRBJ2-1; D gene unclear. Trimming took off 0 bases at V and 2 bases at J, with 11 bases between the two ends. The germline gives CDR1 ENHRY, CDR2 SYGVKD. The CDR3 length is 16 residues. DNA of the CDR3: TGTGCCATCAGTGAGTCACTTAGGCCCCCCTACAATGAGCAGTTCTTC. Its protein is CAISESLRPPYNEQFF.

This clonotype was seen only a few times. V is TRBV27 and J is TRBJ2-7, with TRBD2 matching over 7 bases. After removal of 7 bases from V and 0 bases from J, the junction contained 6 bases not matched to a gene. Germline CDR1 is MNHEY and CDR2 is SMNVEV (reference sequence). This CDR3 is 14 amino acids long. Written as DNA, the CDR3 is TGTGCCAGCATGCCCGGGGGGAGCTCCTACGAGCAGTACGTC. It encodes CASMPGGSSYEQYV.

This clonotype was recorded at least ten times. The chain couples TRBV7-9 to TRBJ2-1, with D unclear. V lost 4 bases to trimming and J lost 14 bases, with 15 bases between them. CDR3 length equals 12 residues. Germline V CDR1 and CDR2: SEHNR, FQNEAQ (reference sequence). This CDR3 is CASSSDRPREFF. The CDR3 bases are TGTGCCAGCAGCTCCGATAGGCCTCGGGAGTTCTTC.

The chain uses TRBV27 and TRBJ1-1; D gene unclear. This CDR3 region has 13 residues. Germline lookup yields CDR1 MNHEY and CDR2 SMNVEV (reference sequence). V gave up 4 bases and J gave up 4 bases, with 10 bases separating them. CDR3 residues: CASSWEASTEAFF. The CDR3 DNA is TGTGCCAGCAGTTGGGAGGCCAGCACTGAAGCTTTCTTT.

This clonotype showed up just a few times. The chain recombines TRBV7-9 with TRBJ2-1; possibly TRBD1 or TRBD2 for D (5 bases each). CDR1 and CDR2 from the germline V gene are SEHNR and FQNEAQ (reference sequence). Trimming took 1 base from V and 6 from J, leaving 13 bases between them. CDR3 length: 15 amino acids. CDR3 bases: TGTGCCAGCAGCTTAGTTGAGGGGATAGGCAATGAGCAGTTCTTC. It is translated as CASSLVEGIGNEQFF.

This chain connects TRBV6-4 to TRBJ2-3; 10 positions match TRBD2. The V gene end was trimmed by 0 bases and the J gene end by 4 bases; junction bases not matched to a gene: 4. Germline CDR1 and CDR2: MRHNA and SNTAGT. The CDR3 length is 16 residues. The CDR3 reads CASSDSIAGGPDTQYF. The CDR3 bases are TGTGCCAGCAGTGACTCGATAGCGGGGGGACCAGATACGCAGTATTTT.

This clonotype was recorded at least ten times. The genes are TRBV7-9 and TRBJ2-5; 7 nucleotides match TRBD1. Trimming removed 5 bases from V and 1 base from J; junction bases left unmatched: 13. This CDR3 is built from 17 residues. In germline, CDR1 is SEHNR, CDR2 FQNEAQ (reference sequence). CDR3 protein: CASSPRLRDSLQETQYF. CDR3 DNA sequence: TGTGCCAGCAGCCCTCGACTCCGGGACAGCCTCCAAGAGACCCAGTACTTC.

This clonotype was observed a few times. This rearrangement joins TRBV6-5 to TRBJ1-1, with D unclear. CDR3 length equals 14 residues. V was clipped by 0 bases and J by 5 bases, with 10 bases between them. Germline values: CDR1 MNHEY, CDR2 SVGAGI. The CDR3 nucleotides read TGTGCCAGCAGTTACTCGCATCAGAAGACTGAAGCTTTCTTT. Translated, it gives CASSYSHQKTEAFF.

CDR3 nucleotides: TGTGCCAGCCGCCCCCCCGCTAGCGGGGCTACCGGGGAGCTGTTTTTT. Its protein product is CASRPPASGATGELFF. This chain links TRBV19 with TRBJ2-2; 9 bases match TRBD2. This CDR3 spans 16 amino acids. V dropped 9 bases and J dropped 5; count of bases not matched to a gene: 13. Germline V gene lookup returns CDR1 LNHDA and CDR2 SQIVND (reference sequence).